This T cell receptor beta chain stems from a study of T cell changes during pregnancy in multiple sclerosis. This CDR3 spans 14 amino acids. Trimming took off 4 bases at V and 1 base at J, with 7 bases between the two ends. Germline V gene data show CDR1 as MNHNY and CDR2 as SVGAGI (reference sequence). The method was immunoSEQ multiplex PCR; TCRdb's version includes in-frame clones alone and lacks a portion of them. This sample yields about 62,000 clones, of which approximately 92% are seen a single time; 2.5% to 3% belongs to the top ten. The origin of this receptor is a female donor in good health, enrolled as a control in a pregnancy study. The sample consisted of peripheral blood, taken in the second trimester of pregnancy. The V gene is TRBV6-6, the J gene TRBJ2-2; maybe TRBD2 (5 bases). The CDR3 sequence is CASSLLGNTGELFF. The DNA of the CDR3 is TGTGCCAGCAGTTTACTAGGGAACACCGGGGAGCTGTTTTTT.